Listed below are T cell receptor beta chains from one sample, sequenced in a study of blood T cell repertoires in COVID-19. Libraries were prepared by immunoSEQ multiplex PCR; TCRdb keeps only in-frame clonotypes and omits some of them. The sample shows around 250,000 clones, about 87% of them seen only once. The sample was peripheral blood. These receptors were obtained from a woman between 65 and 79 years old with active or convalescent COVID-19. CDR3s include the opening cysteine and the closing phenylalanine or tryptophan. A D gene is named only where the DNA matches it firmly. The size field is filled for only some rows; it gives once, few, many or a size class.

size	V	D	J	DNA	CDR3
NA	TRBV7-2	NA	TRBJ1-4	TGTGCCAGCAGCTTAAGGGGGACTGAAAAACTGTTTTTT	CASSLRGTEKLFF
NA	TRBV19	NA	TRBJ1-1	TGTGCCAGTAGTGTATCCGGGAAAAACACTGAAGCTTTCTTT	CASSVSGKNTEAFF
NA	TRBV5-4	NA	TRBJ2-2	TGTGCCAGCAGCTTGGTCGGGGTCACCGGGGAGCTGTTTTTT	CASSLVGVTGELFF
few	TRBV7-9	TRBD1	TRBJ1-3	TGTGCCAGCAGTCCGGGACAGACGGGAAACACCATATATTTT	CASSPGQTGNTIYF
NA	TRBV11-2	NA	TRBJ2-2	TGTGCCAGCAGCCCCCGTGGGGGCCTGAACACCGGGGAGCTGTTTTTT	CASSPRGGLNTGELFF
NA	TRBV21-1	NA	TRBJ2-5	TGTGCCAGCAGCAAAGAAAAGACAGGGCGCCAAGAGACCCAGTACTTC	CASSKEKTGRQETQYF
NA	TRBV6-5	NA	TRBJ2-2	TGTGCCAGCAGCCTCGGTATAGGGGAGGCCGGGGAGCTGTTTTTT	CASSLGIGEAGELFF
NA	TRBV7-3	NA	TRBJ1-3	TGTGCCAGCAGCTTAGTATCTGGAAACACCATATATTTT	CASSLVSGNTIYF
NA	TRBV7-9	TRBD1	TRBJ2-7	TGTGCCAGCAGCACAATTACAGGGGTAGCCGACGAGCAGTACTTC	CASSTITGVADEQYF
few	TRBV4-1	TRBD1	TRBJ1-4	TGCGCCAGCAGTCAACAGACAGGGTTTAATGAAAAACTGTTTTTT	CASSQQTGFNEKLFF
NA	TRBV6-5	NA	TRBJ1-3	TGTGCCAGCAGTTACTCGAGAAGAAACACCATATATTTT	CASSYSRRNTIYF
NA	TRBV7-2	NA	TRBJ2-2	TGTGCCAGCAGCTTAGTGGGACTTAACACCGGGGAGCTGTTTTTT	CASSLVGLNTGELFF
NA	TRBV7-9	TRBD1	TRBJ2-7	TGTGCCAGCAGCCCCCCCGGGACAGGGACGTACGAGCAGTACTTC	CASSPPGTGTYEQYF
NA	TRBV7-9	NA	TRBJ2-7	TGTGCCAGCAGCTTAGGGCAGGGCCACGAGCAGTACTTC	CASSLGQGHEQYF
NA	TRBV2	TRBD1	TRBJ2-1	TGTGCCAGTCGGGCACAGGGGGCGGGTTATGAGCAGTTCTTC	CASRAQGAGYEQFF
NA	TRBV2	NA	TRBJ2-2	TGTGCCAGCACCCGGGGGGCTAACACCGGGGAGCTGTTTTTT	CASTRGANTGELFF
few	TRBV5-6	NA	TRBJ1-3	TGTGCCAGCCTCGACAGCTTCTCTGGAAACACCATATATTTT	CASLDSFSGNTIYF
NA	TRBV5-4	TRBD1	TRBJ1-2	TGTGCCAGCAGCCTACCGGGGACAGGGAACCACTATGGCTACACCTTC	CASSLPGTGNHYGYTF
once	TRBV27	NA	TRBJ1-1	TGTGCCAGCAGTTTACGCCCAGACAGCTTTGAAGCTTTCTTT	CASSLRPDSFEAFF
NA	TRBV6-5	NA	TRBJ1-1	TGTGCCAGCAGTTACGGGAACGGGAGAGAAGCTTTCTTT	CASSYGNGREAFF
NA	TRBV11-2	NA	TRBJ2-7	TGTGCCAGCAGCGCGCCCTACGAGCAGTACTTC	CASSAPYEQYF
NA	TRBV4-3	NA	TRBJ2-5	TGCGCCAGCCGATATCGTCCCAGGAAGGAGACCCAGTACTTC	CASRYRPRKETQYF
once	TRBV18	NA	TRBJ1-1	TGTGCCAGCTCACAGCAGGGGAACACTGAAGCTTTCTTT	CASSQQGNTEAFF
NA	TRBV18	TRBD1	TRBJ2-1	TGTGCCAGCTCACTTGGGACAGGGGGTAGCAATGAGCAGTTCTTC	CASSLGTGGSNEQFF
NA	TRBV24-1	NA	TRBJ1-1	TGTGCCTCCCCTCTCGTCATGGCGAACACTGAAGCTTTCTTT	CASPLVMANTEAFF
NA	TRBV5-6	TRBD2	TRBJ2-1	TGTGCCAGCAGACTTCTAGCGGGGGGCTTTTACAATGAGCAGTTCTTC	CASRLLAGGFYNEQFF
NA	TRBV20-1	NA	TRBJ1-4	TGCAGCTTACAGGCCGGAAAACTGTTTTTT	CSLQAGKLFF
NA	TRBV2	NA	TRBJ1-2	TGTGCCAGCAGCCGCCGGGAGGGCTCCTATGGCTACACCTTC	CASSRREGSYGYTF
NA	TRBV5-6	NA	TRBJ2-2	TGTGCCAGCAGCTTGGCTTGGCGGGGCCCCTCGGGCGGGGAGCTGTTTTTT	CASSLAWRGPSGGELFF
NA	TRBV5-5	NA	TRBJ1-1	TGTGCCAGCAGCTTGGAGAGGCTGGGCACTGAAGCTTTCTTT	CASSLERLGTEAFF
NA	TRBV3-1/TRBV3-2	NA	TRBJ2-1	TGTGCCAGCAGCCAACTTAGCGGTAGCTCCTACAATGAGCAGTTCTTC	CASSQLSGSSYNEQFF
once	TRBV5-1	NA	TRBJ1-4	TGCGCCAGCAGCACCGTGGGGGGTCGAAATGAAAAACTGTTTTTT	CASSTVGGRNEKLFF
NA	TRBV5-4	NA	TRBJ1-3	TGTGCCAGCAGCTTGGGCGGGGTTGGTGGAAACACCATATATTTT	CASSLGGVGGNTIYF
NA	TRBV5-4	NA	TRBJ1-2	TGTGCCAGCAGCTTGGGACAGCCAAACCCTTATGGCTACACCTTC	CASSLGQPNPYGYTF
NA	TRBV19	NA	TRBJ2-3	TGTGCCAGTAGTATCCGGGGCACAGATACGCAGTATTTT	CASSIRGTDTQYF
NA	TRBV6-6	NA	TRBJ2-5	TGTGCCAGCAGTTACCGTCGGACTTCGGAAGAGACCCAGTACTTC	CASSYRRTSEETQYF
NA	TRBV7-2	NA	TRBJ2-6	TGTGCCAGCAGCAGGGGGACCGCTGGTCCTGGGGCCAACGTCCTGACTTTC	CASSRGTAGPGANVLTF
NA	TRBV14	TRBD1	TRBJ1-2	TGTGCCAGCAGCCAAGAAGGGACAGGGGGTTACTATGGCTACACCTTC	CASSQEGTGGYYGYTF
NA	TRBV6-5	NA	TRBJ2-1	TGTGCCAGCAGTTCACACGTGGCGGGGGCTCAGTTCTTC	CASSSHVAGAQFF